This record looks at one T cell receptor (beta chain) sequence and its context. Its cognate antigen is unknown. The same CDR3 is also encoded by other DNA sequences in this sample. This PCR relied on a set of 60 Vbeta primers and 13 Jbeta primers. The assay was immunoSEQ multiplex PCR, and TCRdb's table has in-frame clones only and misses some. The data hold about 120,000 clones, with 76% observed a single time. These data originate in a study of cytomegalovirus exposure and HLA in healthy donors. Germline V gene sequence: CDR1 SNHLY, CDR2 FYNNEI. The CDR3 has 16 residues. The trim removed 2 bases at V and 2 bases at J, leaving 3 bases unmatched. General study findings and limits: According to the study, around 150 TCR beta chains were cytomegalovirus-associated. Presence/absence analyses assumed roughly uniform sequencing depth across donors. Rarity characterized most TCR sequences, yet some public TCRs appeared in many donors.

The sequenced sample consisted of PBMCs. The origin of this receptor is a woman aged 40 to 49 in good health and CMV-seropositive. V gene TRBV2 combines with J gene TRBJ2-5, with 12 bases fitting TRBD2. CDR3 residues: CASSELLAGGQETQYF. DNA for the CDR3: TGTGCCAGCAGTGAACTCCTAGCGGGGGGGCAAGAGACCCAGTACTTC.